This TCR beta chain was sequenced in a study of T cells in Graves' hyperthyroidism and ophthalmopathy. Overall study: Peripheral blood was drawn at first diagnosis, prior to all treatment.

Points from the study as a whole: Blood also showed most of the thyroid clonotypes that were expanded above 0.001.

Among the patients, aged 18 to 65, hyperthyroidism was newly diagnosed and had lasted under 2 months. TCR beta CDR3 region amplification was performed from RNA transcripts. TCR CDR3 regions were first amplified by RT-PCR with HTBI primers. TCRdb re-called the multiplex PCR reads with MiXCR, one entry per CDR3 protein. The table includes about 740,000 distinct CDR3 sequences, 14% detected once. This clonotype was picked up a small number of times. Its target is not known. Trimming removed 0 bases from V and 0 bases from J; junction bases left unmatched: 6. The CDR3 has 16 amino acids. The germline CDR1 and CDR2 sequences are SGHRS and YFSETQ.

Input material: blood. The clonotype was recovered from a woman in her late teens or twenties with Graves' hyperthyroidism. V is TRBV5-1 and J is TRBJ2-7; 7 bases map to TRBD2. CDR3 coding DNA: TGCGCCAGCAGCTTGGCCGGCGGGAGCAGCTCCTACGAGCAGTACTTC. It encodes CASSLAGGSSSYEQYF.